This T cell receptor beta chain was captured by sequencing in a study of cytomegalovirus exposure and HLA in healthy donors. Study results and caveats: The study designated some 180 TCR beta chains cytomegalovirus-associated. Reports showed the classifier diagnosing cytomegalovirus status with high specificity and sensitivity.

A 120-subject validation cohort, separate from the 666-subject first cohort, supplied the donors. Points on this clone: Its cognate antigen is unknown.

V shed 6 bases and J shed 2 bases, with 13 bases lying between them. Germline CDR1 LGHNT, CDR2 FRNRAP. This CDR3 comprises 14 residues. Clones were read by immunoSEQ multiplex PCR, and TCRdb kept only the in-frame ones, dropping some. The sample shows 110,000 or so clones, 86% of them seen only once. The sample consisted of PBMCs. This clonotype originated in a man between 18 and 35 years old in good health and CMV-seronegative. The genes are TRBV12-5 and TRBJ1-1; tentatively, D is TRBD1 (5 bases). The CDR3 loop reads CASGPDRRNTEAFF. DNA for the CDR3: TGTGCTAGTGGCCCAGACAGACGCAACACTGAAGCTTTCTTT.